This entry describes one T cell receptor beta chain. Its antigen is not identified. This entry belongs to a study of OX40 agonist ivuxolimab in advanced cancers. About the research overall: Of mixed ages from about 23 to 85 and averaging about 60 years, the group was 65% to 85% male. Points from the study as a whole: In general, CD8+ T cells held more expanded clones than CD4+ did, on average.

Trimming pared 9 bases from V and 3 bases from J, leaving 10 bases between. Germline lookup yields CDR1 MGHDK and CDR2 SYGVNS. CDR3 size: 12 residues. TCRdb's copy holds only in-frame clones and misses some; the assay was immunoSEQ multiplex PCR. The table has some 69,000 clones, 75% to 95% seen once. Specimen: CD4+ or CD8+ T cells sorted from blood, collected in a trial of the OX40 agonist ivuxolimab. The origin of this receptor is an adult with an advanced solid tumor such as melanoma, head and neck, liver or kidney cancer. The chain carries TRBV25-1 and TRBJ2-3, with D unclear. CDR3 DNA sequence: TGTGCCAGTAAACCCGGGACAGATACGCAGTATTTT. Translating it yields CASKPGTDTQYF.